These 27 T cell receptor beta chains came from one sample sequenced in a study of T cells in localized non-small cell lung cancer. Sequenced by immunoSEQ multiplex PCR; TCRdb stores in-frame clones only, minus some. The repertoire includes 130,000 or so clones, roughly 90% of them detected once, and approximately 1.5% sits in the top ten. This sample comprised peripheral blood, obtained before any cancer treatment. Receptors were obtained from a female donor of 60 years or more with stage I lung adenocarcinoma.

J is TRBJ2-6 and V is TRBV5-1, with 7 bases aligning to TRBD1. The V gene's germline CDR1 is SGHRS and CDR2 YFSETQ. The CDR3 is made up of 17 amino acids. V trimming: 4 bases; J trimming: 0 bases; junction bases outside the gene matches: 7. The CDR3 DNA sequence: TGCGCCAGCAGCGTAGGACAGGCAAGCTCTGGGGCCAACGTCCTGACTTTC. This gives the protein CASSVGQASSGANVLTF.

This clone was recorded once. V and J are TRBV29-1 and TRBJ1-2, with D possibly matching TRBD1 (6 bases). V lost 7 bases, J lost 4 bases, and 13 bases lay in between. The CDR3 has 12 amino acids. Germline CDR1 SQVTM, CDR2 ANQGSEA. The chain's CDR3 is CSAARGFYGYTF. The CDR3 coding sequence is TGCAGCGCCGCTAGGGGGTTCTATGGCTACACCTTC.

CDR3 DNA sequence: TGTGCCAGCAGCTTTATCAGCGGTGAGCAGTTCTTC. Amino acid sequence: CASSFISGEQFF. The V and J genes are TRBV7-3 and TRBJ2-1; D might be TRBD2 (5 bases). The germline V gene has CDR1 SGHTA and CDR2 FQGTGA. The CDR3 totals 12 residues. With 3 bases removed from V and 9 bases from J, the gap between germline ends came to 9 bases.

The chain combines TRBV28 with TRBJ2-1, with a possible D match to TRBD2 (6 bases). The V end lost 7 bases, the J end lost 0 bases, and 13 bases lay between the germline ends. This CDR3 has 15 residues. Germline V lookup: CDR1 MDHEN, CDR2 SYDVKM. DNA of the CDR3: TGTGCCAGCAACATAGCGGATAGCTCCTACAATGAGCAGTTCTTC. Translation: CASNIADSSYNEQFF. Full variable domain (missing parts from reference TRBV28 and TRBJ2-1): DVKVTQSSRYLVKRTGEKVFLECVQDMDHENMFWYRQDPGLGLRLIYFSYDVKMKEKGDIPEGYSVSREKKERFSLILESASTNQTSMYLCASNIADSSYNEQFFGPGTRLTVL.

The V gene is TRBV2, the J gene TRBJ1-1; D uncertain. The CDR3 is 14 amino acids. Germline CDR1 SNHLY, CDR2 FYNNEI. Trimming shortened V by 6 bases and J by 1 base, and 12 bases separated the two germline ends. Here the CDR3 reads CASRLGQANTEAFF. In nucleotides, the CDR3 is TGTGCCAGCAGACTCGGGCAGGCGAACACTGAAGCTTTCTTT.

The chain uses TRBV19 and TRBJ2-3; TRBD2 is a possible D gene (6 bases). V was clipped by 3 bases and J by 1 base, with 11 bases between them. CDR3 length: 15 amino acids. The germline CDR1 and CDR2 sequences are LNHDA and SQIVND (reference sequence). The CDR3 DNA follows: TGTGCCAGTAGTATTGCAGCGGGCCGCACAGATACGCAGTATTTT. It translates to CASSIAAGRTDTQYF.

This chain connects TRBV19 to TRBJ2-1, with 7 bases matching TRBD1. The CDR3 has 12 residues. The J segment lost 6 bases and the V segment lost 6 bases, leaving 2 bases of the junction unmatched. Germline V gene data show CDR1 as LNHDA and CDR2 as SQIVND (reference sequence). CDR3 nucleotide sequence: TGTGCCAGTAGCCAGGGGGTCAATGAGCAGTTCTTC. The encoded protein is CASSQGVNEQFF.

The CDR3 spells CASSLGGVTYEQYF. DNA for the CDR3: TGTGCCAGCAGTTTAGGGGGGGTAACCTACGAGCAGTACTTC. V and J are TRBV27 and TRBJ2-7, with TRBD2 matching 7 bases. Germline CDR1 is MNHEY and CDR2 is SMNVEV (reference sequence). The CDR3 runs 14 residues. J gave up 2 bases and V 2 bases, and 3 bases lay outside the gene matches.

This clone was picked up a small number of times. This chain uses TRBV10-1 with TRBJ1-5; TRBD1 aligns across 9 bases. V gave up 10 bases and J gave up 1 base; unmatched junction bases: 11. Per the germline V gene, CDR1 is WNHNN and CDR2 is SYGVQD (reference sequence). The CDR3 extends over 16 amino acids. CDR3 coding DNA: TGCGCCACGCGGGACAGGGTCGTCGGGAGCAATCAGCCCCAGCATTTT. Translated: CATRDRVVGSNQPQHF.

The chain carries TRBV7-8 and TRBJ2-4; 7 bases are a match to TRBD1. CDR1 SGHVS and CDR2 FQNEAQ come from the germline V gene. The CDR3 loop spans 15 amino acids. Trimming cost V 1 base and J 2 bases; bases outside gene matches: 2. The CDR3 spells CASSLEGASKNIQYF. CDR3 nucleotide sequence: TGTGCCAGCAGCTTAGAGGGGGCGTCCAAAAACATTCAGTACTTC.

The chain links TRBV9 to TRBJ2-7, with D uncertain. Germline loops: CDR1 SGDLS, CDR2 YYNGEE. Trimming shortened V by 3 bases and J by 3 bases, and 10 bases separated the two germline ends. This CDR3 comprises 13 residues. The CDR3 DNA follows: TGTGCCAGCAGCGCCGGTGAGGACTACGAGCAGTACTTC. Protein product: CASSAGEDYEQYF. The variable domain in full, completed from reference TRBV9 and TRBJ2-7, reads DSGVTQTPKHLITATGQRVTLRCSPRSGDLSVYWYQQSLDQGLQFLIQYYNGEERAKGNILERFSAQQFPDLHSELNLSSLELGDSALYFCASSAGEDYEQYFGPGTRLTVT.

CDR3 nucleotides: TGTGCCAGCGCGCAGGGGGTTGGAAACATTCAGTACTTC. Protein product: CASAQGVGNIQYF. The chain couples TRBV7-3 to TRBJ2-4; TRBD1 aligns across 7 bases. Germline V gene lookup returns CDR1 SGHTA and CDR2 FQGTGA. The CDR3 is made up of 13 amino acids. V lost 8 bases, J lost 6 bases, and 7 bases stayed unmatched.

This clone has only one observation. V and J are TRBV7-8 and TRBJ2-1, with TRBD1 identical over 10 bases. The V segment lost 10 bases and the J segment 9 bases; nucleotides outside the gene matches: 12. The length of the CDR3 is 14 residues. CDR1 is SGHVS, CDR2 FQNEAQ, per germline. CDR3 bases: TGTGCCACTCGCCGGGACAGGGGTGGAGGTGAGCAGTTCTTC. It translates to CATRRDRGGGEQFF.

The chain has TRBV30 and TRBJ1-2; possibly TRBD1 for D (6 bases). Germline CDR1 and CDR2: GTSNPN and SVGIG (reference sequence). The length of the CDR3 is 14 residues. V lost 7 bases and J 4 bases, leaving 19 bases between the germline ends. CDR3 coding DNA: TGTGCCTTCAGGGAAACAGGGTTAGGCTATGGCTACACCTTC. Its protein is CAFRETGLGYGYTF.

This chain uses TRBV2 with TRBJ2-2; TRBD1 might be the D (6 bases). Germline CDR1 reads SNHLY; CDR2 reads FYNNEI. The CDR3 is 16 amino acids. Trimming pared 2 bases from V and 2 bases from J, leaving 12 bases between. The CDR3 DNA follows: TGTGCCAGCAGTGAAAGGGGACAACCTAACACCGGGGAGCTGTTTTTT. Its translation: CASSERGQPNTGELFF.

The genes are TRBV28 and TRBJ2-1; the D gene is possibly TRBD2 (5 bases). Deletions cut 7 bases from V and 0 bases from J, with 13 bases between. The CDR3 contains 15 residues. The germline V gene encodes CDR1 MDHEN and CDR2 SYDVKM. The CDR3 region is CASIAGGSSYNEQFF. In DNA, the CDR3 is TGTGCCAGCATCGCGGGTGGGAGCTCCTACAATGAGCAGTTCTTC.

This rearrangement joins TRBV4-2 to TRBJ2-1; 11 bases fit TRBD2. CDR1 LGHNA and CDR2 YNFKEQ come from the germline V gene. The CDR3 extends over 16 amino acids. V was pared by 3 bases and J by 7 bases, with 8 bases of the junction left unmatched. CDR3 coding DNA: TGTGCCAGCAGCCAGACCCTAGCGGGAGGTAGGAATGAGCAGTTCTTC. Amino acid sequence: CASSQTLAGGRNEQFF.

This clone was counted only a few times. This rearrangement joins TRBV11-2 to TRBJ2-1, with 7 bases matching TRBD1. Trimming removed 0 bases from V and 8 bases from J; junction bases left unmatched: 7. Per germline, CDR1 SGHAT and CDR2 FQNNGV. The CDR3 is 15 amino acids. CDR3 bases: TGTGCCAGCAGCTTAGATACAGGGGTGGTCGATGAGCAGTTCTTC. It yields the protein CASSLDTGVVDEQFF.

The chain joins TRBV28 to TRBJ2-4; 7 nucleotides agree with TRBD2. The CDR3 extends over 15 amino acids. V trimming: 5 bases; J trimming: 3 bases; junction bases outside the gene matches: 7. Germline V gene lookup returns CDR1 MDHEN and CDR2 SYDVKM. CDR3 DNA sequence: TGTGCCAGCAGTCTACTAGCGACTTTCAAAAACATTCAGTACTTC. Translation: CASSLLATFKNIQYF.

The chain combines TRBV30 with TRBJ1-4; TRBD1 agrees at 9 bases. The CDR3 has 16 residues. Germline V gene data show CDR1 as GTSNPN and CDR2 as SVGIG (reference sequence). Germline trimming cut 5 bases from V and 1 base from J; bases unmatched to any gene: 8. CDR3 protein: CAWGGQGKITNEKLFF. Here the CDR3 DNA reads TGTGCCTGGGGAGGACAGGGGAAGATAACTAATGAAAAACTGTTTTTT. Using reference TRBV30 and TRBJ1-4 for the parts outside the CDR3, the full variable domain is SQTIHQWPATLVQPVGSPLSLECTVEGTSNPNLYWYRQAAGRGLQLLFYSVGIGQISSEVPQNLSASRPQDRQFILSSKKLLLSDSGFYLCAWGGQGKITNEKLFFGSGTQLSVL.

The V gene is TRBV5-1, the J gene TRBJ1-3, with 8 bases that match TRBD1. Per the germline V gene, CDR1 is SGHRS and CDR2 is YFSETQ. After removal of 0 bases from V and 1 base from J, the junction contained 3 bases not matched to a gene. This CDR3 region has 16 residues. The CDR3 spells CASSLVQGASGNTIYF. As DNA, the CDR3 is TGCGCCAGCAGCTTGGTCCAGGGGGCTTCTGGAAACACCATATATTTT.

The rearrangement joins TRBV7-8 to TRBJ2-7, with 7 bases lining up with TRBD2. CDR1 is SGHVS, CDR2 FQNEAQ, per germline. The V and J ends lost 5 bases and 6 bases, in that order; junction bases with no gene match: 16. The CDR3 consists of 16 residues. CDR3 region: CASSPRTGLAALEQYF. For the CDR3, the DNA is TGTGCCAGCAGCCCCCGTACCGGTCTAGCGGCCCTCGAGCAGTACTTC.

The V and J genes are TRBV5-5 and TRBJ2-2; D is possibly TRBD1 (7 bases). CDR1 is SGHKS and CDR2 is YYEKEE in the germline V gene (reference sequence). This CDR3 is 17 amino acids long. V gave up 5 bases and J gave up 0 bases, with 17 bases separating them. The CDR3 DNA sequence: TGTGCCAGCAGAACCCATGGAGGGACAGCGAACACCGGGGAGCTGTTTTTT. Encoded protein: CASRTHGGTANTGELFF.

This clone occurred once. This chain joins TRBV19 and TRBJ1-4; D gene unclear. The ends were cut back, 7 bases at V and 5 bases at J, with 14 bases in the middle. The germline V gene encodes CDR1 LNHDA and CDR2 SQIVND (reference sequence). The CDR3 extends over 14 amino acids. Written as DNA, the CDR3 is TGTGCCAGTACCGTGACACTAACAAATGAAAAACTGTTTTTT. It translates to CASTVTLTNEKLFF. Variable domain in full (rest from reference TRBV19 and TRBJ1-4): DGGITQSPKYLFRKEGQNVTLSCEQNLNHDAMYWYRQDPGQGLRLIYYSQIVNDFQKGDIAEGYSVSREKKESFPLTVTSAQKNPTAFYLCASTVTLTNEKLFFGSGTQLSVL.

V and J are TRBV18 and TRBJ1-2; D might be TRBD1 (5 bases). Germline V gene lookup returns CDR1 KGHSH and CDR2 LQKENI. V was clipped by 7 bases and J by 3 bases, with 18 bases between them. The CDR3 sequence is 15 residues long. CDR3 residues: CASFPITGRDYGYTF. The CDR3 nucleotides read TGTGCCAGCTTTCCAATTACAGGCCGTGACTATGGCTACACCTTC.

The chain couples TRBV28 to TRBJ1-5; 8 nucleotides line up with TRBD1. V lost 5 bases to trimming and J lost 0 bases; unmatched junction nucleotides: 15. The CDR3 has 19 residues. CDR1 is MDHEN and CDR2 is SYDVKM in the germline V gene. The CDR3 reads CASSNRDRPLGDSNQPQHF. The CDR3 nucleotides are TGTGCCAGCAGTAACCGGGACAGGCCCTTGGGGGATAGCAATCAGCCCCAGCATTTT.

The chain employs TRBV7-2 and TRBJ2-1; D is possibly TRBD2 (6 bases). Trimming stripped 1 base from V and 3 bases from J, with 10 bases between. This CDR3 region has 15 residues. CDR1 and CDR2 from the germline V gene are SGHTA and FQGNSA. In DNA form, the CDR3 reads TGTGCCAGCAGCTTAGATTACGGGGGCTACAATGAGCAGTTCTTC. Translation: CASSLDYGGYNEQFF.